This entry is about one T cell receptor beta chain. As yet, its antigen is unknown. This entry comes from a study of T cell responses to AZD1222 COVID-19 vaccine. Study summary: Recipients boosted at about 4 weeks or about 12 weeks are pooled.

General study points: CD4 TCRs covered the whole spike, strongest at regions 160-218 and 743-854. Spike-specific TCRs gained breadth and depth after people received two AZD1222 doses.

Produced via immunoSEQ multiplex PCR; TCRdb's table is partial and in-frame only. The sample lists about 92,000 clones; about 89% were seen once. The V gene lost 2 bases and the J gene lost 4 bases, with 8 bases spanning the gap. This CDR3 has 13 amino acids. CDR1 and CDR2 (germline): MDHEN, SYDVKM. This TCR came from an adult in good health. Sample: peripheral blood, taken on day 0 of AZD1222 vaccination. The V call is TRBV28, the J call TRBJ1-2, with no clear D. The CDR3: CASSLASSYGYTF. The CDR3 DNA is TGTGCCAGCAGTTTAGCCAGCAGCTATGGCTACACCTTC.